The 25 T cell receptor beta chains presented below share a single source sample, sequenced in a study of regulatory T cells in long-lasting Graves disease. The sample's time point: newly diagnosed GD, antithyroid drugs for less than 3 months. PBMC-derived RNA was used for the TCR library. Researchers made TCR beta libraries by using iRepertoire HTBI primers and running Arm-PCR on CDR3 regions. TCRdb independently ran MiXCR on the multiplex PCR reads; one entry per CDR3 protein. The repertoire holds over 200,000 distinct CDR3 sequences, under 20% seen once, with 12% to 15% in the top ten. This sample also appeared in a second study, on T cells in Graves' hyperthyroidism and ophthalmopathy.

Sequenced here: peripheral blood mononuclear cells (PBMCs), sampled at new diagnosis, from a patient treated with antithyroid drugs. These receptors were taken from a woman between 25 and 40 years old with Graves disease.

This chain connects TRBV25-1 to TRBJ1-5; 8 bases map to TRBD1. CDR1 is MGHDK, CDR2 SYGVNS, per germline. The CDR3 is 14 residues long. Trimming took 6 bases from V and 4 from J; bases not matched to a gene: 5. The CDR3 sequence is CASRETGENQPQHF. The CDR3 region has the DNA TGTGCCAGCAGGGAGACAGGGGAGAATCAGCCCCAGCATTTT.

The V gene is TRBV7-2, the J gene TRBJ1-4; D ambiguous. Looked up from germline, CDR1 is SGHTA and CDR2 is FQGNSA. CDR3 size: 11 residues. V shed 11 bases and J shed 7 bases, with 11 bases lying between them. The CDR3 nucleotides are TGTGCCGTTAGGGATGGTGAAAAACTGTTTTTT. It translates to CAVRDGEKLFF.

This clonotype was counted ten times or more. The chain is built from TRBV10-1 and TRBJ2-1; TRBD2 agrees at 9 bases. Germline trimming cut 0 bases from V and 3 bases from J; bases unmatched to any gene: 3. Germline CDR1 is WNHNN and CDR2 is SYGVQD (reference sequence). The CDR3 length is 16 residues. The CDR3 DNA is TGCGCCAGCAGTGAGTCTAGCGGGGGAGGCTACAATGAGCAGTTCTTC. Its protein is CASSESSGGGYNEQFF.

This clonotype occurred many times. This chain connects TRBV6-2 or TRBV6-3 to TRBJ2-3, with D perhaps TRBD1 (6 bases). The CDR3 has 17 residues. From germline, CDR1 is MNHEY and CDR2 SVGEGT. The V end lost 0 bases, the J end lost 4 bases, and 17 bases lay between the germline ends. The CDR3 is CASSYSGRGWRADTQYF. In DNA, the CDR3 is TGTGCCAGCAGTTACTCAGGCAGGGGATGGCGGGCAGATACGCAGTATTTT.

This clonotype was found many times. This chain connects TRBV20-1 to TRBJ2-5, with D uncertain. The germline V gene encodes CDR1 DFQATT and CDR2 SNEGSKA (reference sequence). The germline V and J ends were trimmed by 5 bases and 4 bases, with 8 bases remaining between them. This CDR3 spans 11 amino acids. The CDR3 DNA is TGCAGTGCTGGCCCCGGAGAGACCCAGTACTTC. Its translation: CSAGPGETQYF.

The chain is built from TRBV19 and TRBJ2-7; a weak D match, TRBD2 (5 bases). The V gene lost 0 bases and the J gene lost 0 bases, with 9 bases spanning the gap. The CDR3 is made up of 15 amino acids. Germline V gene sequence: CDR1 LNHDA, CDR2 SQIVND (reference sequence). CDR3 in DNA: TGTGCCAGTAGTATAGATCTGGGGAGCTCCTACGAGCAGTACTTC. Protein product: CASSIDLGSSYEQYF.

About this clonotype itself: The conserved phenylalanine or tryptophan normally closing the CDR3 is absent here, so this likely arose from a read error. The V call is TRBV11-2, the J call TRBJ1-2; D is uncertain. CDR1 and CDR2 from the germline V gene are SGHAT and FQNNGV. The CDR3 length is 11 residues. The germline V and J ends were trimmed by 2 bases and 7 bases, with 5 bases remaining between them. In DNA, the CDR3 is TGTGCCAGCAGCTTAAGGTCTGGCTACACCCTC. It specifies CASSLRSGYTL.

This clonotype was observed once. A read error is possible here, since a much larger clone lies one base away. CDR3 residues: CASTLGSSYNEQYF. The DNA for the CDR3 is TGTGCCAGCACCCTTGGTAGCTCCTACAATGAGCAGTACTTC. V is TRBV7-9 and J is TRBJ2-5, with D unresolved. Trimming removed 7 bases from V and 11 bases from J, with 23 bases in between. CDR3 length: 14 amino acids. CDR1 SEHNR and CDR2 FQNEAQ come from the germline V gene (reference sequence).

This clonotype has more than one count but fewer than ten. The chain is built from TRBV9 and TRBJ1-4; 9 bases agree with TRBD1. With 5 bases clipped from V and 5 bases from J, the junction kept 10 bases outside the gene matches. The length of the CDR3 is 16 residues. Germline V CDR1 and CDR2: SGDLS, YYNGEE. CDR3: CASSERTGGGNEKLFF. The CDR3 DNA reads TGTGCCAGCAGTGAACGTACAGGGGGCGGGAATGAAAAACTGTTTTTT.

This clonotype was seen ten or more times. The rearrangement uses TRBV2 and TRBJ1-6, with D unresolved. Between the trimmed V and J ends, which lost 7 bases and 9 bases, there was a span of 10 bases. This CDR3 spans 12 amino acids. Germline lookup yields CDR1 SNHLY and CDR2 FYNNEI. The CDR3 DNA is TGTGCCAGCACCGACCGTTTTTCACCCCTCCACTTT. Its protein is CASTDRFSPLHF.

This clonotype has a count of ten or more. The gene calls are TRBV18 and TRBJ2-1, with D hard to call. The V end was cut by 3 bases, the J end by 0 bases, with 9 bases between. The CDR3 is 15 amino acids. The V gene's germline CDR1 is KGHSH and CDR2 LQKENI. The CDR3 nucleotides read TGTGCCAGCTCACCGGCATCCTCCTCCTACAATGAGCAGTTCTTC. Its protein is CASSPASSSYNEQFF.

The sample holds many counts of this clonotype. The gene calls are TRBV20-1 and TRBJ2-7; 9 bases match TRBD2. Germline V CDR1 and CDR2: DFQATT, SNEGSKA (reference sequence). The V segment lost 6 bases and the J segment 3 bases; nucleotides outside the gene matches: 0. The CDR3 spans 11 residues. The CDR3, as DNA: TGCAGTGCGCGGGGGGGCTACGAGCAGTACTTC. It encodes CSARGGYEQYF.

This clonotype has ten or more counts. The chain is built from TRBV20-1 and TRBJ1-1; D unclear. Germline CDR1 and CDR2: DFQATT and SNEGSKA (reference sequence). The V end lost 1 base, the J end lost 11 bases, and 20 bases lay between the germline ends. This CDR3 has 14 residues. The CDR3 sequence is CSARVAQVGRKAFF. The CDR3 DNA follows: TGCAGTGCTAGAGTGGCGCAGGTAGGGCGTAAGGCTTTCTTT.

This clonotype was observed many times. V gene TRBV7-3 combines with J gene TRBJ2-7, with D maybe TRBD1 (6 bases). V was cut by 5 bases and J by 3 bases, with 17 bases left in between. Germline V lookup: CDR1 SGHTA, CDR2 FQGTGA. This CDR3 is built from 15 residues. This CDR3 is CASSPPPGQYYEQYF. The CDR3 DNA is TGTGCCAGCAGCCCACCACCCGGACAGTACTACGAGCAGTACTTC.

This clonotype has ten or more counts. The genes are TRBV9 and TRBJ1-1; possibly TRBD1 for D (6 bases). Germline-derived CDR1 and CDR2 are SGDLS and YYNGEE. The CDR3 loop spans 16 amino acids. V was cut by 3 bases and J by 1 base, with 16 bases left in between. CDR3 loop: CASSEGGWGSNTEAFF. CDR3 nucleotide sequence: TGTGCCAGCAGCGAAGGGGGTTGGGGCTCGAACACTGAAGCTTTCTTT.

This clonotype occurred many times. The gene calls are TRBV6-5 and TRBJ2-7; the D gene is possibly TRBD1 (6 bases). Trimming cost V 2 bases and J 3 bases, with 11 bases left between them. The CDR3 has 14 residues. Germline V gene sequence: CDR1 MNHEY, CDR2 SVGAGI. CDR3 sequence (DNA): TGTGCCAGCAGTTACGGGGGCTTTGGCTACGAGCAGTACTTC. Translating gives CASSYGGFGYEQYF.

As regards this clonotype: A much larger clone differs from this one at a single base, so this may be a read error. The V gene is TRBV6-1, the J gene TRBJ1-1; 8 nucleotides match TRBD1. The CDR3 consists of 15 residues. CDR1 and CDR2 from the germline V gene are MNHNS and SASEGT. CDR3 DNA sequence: TGTGCCAGCAGTCCCAGGGGGCGAGGGAACACTGAAGCTTCCTTT. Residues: CASSPRGRGNTEASF.

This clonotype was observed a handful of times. The CDR3: CASSQILDRGRFF. CDR3 nucleotide sequence: TGCGCCAGCAGCCAGATTCTTGACAGGGGGAGATTCTTT. The rearrangement uses TRBV4-1 and TRBJ1-1; the match to TRBD1 covers 9 bases. This CDR3 comprises 13 residues. Germline V gene lookup returns CDR1 MGHRA and CDR2 YSYEKL. V lost 3 bases, J lost 14 bases, and 10 bases stayed unmatched.

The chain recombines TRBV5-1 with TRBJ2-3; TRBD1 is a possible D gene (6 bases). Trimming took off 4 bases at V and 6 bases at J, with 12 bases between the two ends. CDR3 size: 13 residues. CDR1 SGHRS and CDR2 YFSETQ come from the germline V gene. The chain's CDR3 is CASSPGAMDTQYF. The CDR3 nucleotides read TGCGCCAGCAGCCCAGGGGCAATGGATACGCAGTATTTT.

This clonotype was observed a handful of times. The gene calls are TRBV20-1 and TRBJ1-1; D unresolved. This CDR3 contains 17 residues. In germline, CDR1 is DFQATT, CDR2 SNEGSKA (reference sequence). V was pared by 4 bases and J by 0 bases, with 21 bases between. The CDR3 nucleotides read TGCAGTGCTACCCTCGCTCTATGTTGGGGAATGAACACTGAAGCTTTCTTT. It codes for CSATLALCWGMNTEAFF.

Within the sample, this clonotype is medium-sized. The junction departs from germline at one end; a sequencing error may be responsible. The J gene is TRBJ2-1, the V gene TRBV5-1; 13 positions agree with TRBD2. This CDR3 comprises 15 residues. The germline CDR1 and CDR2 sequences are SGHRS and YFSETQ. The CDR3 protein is CASSLLAGGLGEQFF. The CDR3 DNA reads TGTGCCAGCAGCTTACTAGCGGGGGGGCTTGGTGAGCAGTTCTTC. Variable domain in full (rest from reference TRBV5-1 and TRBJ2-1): KAGVTQTPRYLIKTRGQQVTLSCSPISGHRSVSWYQQTPGQGLQFLFEYFSETQRNKGNFPGRFSGRQFSNSRSEMNVSTLELGDSALYLCASSLLAGGLGEQFFGPGTRLTVL.

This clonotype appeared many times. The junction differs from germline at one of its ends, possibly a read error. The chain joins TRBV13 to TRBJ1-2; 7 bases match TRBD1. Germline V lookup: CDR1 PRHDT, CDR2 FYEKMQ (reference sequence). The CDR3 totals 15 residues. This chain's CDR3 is CASSHRDSVPYGYTF. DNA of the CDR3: TGCGCCAGCAGCCACCGGGACAGCGTACCCTATGGCTACACCTTC. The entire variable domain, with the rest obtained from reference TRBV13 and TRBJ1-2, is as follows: AAGVIQSPRHLIKEKRETATLKCYPIPRHDTVYWYQQGPGQDPQFLISFYEKMQSDKGSIPDRFSAQQFSDYHSELNMSSLELGDSALYFCASSHRDSVPYGYTFGSGTRLTVV.

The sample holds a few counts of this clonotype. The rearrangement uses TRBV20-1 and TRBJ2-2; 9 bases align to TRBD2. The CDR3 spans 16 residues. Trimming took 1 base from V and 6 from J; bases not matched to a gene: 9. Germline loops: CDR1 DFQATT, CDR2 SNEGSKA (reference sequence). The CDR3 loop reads CSARGLAGTYAGELFF. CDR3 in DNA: TGCAGTGCTAGAGGGCTAGCGGGGACGTACGCCGGGGAGCTGTTTTTT.

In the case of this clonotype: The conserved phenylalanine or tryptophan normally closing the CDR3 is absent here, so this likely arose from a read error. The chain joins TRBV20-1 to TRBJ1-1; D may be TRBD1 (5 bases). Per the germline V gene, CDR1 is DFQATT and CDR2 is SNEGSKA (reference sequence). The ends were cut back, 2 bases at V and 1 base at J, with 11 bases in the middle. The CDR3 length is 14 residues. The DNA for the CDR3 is TGCAGTGCTAGAAGGGGCAGAAAGAACACTGAAGCTTTCGTT. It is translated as CSARRGRKNTEAFV.

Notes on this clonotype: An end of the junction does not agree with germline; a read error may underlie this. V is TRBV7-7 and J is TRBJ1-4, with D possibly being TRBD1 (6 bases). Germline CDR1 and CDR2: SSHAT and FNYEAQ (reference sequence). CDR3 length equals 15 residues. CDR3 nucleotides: TGTGCTAGCAGCTTAGGTTCTGGGGGCGGTGAAAAACTGTTTTTT. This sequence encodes CASSLGSGGGEKLFF.